This T cell receptor beta chain came from a study of blood T cell repertoires in COVID-19. At the level of the study: Samples taken during acute and convalescent COVID-19 were collected in the United States, Italy and Spain. PBMCs, B-cell-depleted T cells, or T cells were the source of the cDNA or gDNA that made up the material.

Authors' data handling: For nucleated cells, counts were estimated from reference gene primer amplification. TCRdb's table, derived via immunoSEQ multiplex PCR, lists solely in-frame clones and lacks some. Clonal size and the V and J genes are those of that table, whereas D and trimming came from the DNA. The sample holds approximately 150,000 clones, approximately 87% seen once. V lost 4 bases to trimming and J lost 4 bases, with 7 bases between them. CDR1 MNHEY and CDR2 SVGEGT come from the germline V gene. This CDR3 is 12 amino acids long. V gene TRBV6-2 or TRBV6-3 combines with J gene TRBJ1-2; D unresolved. The source of this sequence is a man aged 45-65 years who had recovered from COVID-19. Sequenced material: peripheral blood. The CDR3 reads CASSSVGYGYTF. The CDR3, as DNA: TGTGCCAGCAGTTCGGTCGGCTATGGCTACACCTTC.